What follows describes a single TCR beta chain. Other DNA variants within this sample encode the same CDR3. Germline-derived CDR1 and CDR2 are SGDLS and YYNGEE. The CDR3 sequence is 15 residues long. The V end lost 0 bases, the J end lost 4 bases, and 11 bases lay between the germline ends. Measured with immunoSEQ multiplex PCR; TCRdb has only the in-frame clones, and not every one. The sample has 10,000 to 15,000 clones; 88% are singletons. This entry belongs to a study of T cell changes during pregnancy in multiple sclerosis. The source of this sequence is a female donor in good health, enrolled as a control in a pregnancy study. Sample: CD8+ T cells from peripheral blood mononuclear cells, taken in the second trimester of pregnancy. V gene TRBV9 combines with J gene TRBJ2-1; D gene uncertain. DNA of the CDR3: TGTGCCAGCAGCGTAGGTTTGGCAGAATACAATGAGCAGTTCTTC. Protein: CASSVGLAEYNEQFF.